This T cell receptor beta chain was captured by sequencing in a study of blood T cell repertoires in COVID-19. Assay: immunoSEQ multiplex PCR; the TCRdb copy retains only in-frame clones and omits some. The sample contains approximately 130,000 clones, more than 60% of which appear only once. From germline, CDR1 is MNHEY and CDR2 SMNVEV (reference sequence). V lost 5 bases and J lost 4, with 14 bases in between. The CDR3 runs 14 residues. The source is a woman in her seventies with acute or convalescent COVID-19. The sample taken for sequencing was peripheral blood. V gene TRBV27 combines with J gene TRBJ1-2; D perhaps matches TRBD1 (5 bases). CDR3 sequence: CASSPAGLRYGYTF. The CDR3 DNA reads as TGTGCCAGCAGTCCCGCGGGACTGCGCTATGGCTACACCTTC.